This entry features one T cell receptor beta chain sequence. The source of the sample is a study of blood T cell repertoires in COVID-19. Looking at the study overall: Whether acute or convalescent, the COVID-19 samples came from the United States, Italy and Spain. In each case, the material was cDNA or gDNA derived from T cells, B-cell-depleted T cells, or PBMCs.

CDR1 is SGHRS and CDR2 is YFSETQ in the germline V gene. This CDR3 comprises 15 residues. The V and J ends lost 0 bases and 7 bases, in that order; junction bases with no gene match: 9. How the authors handled the data: Amplification with reference gene primers provided the estimates of nucleated cell counts. Produced via immunoSEQ multiplex PCR; TCRdb's table is partial and in-frame only. The D gene and trimming were derived from the DNA, and the V and J assignments and clone size from that table. The repertoire includes 100,000 to 150,000 clones, roughly 80% of them detected once, and around 2.3% sits in the top ten.

The TCR was taken from a man aged 45-60 years with acute or convalescent COVID-19. V is TRBV5-1 and J is TRBJ1-2, with 7 bases aligning to TRBD1. Sequenced sample: peripheral blood. In nucleotides, the CDR3 is TGCGCCAGCAGCTTGGCCGCAGGGGGGAGTGGTGGCTACACCTTC. Amino acid sequence: CASSLAAGGSGGYTF.